This T cell receptor beta chain was retrieved from a study of T cells in Graves' hyperthyroidism and ophthalmopathy. It was RNA transcripts that yielded the amplified TCR beta CDR3 regions. TCR CDR3 regions were first amplified by RT-PCR with HTBI primers. One entry per CDR3 protein, called by TCRdb with MiXCR from the multiplex PCR reads. This sample has hundreds of thousands of distinct CDR3 sequences, with just under 20% found just once. Points on this clonotype: Its antigen is as yet unknown.

Broader study findings: Model output signaled ophthalmopathy a median approximately 6.2 months ahead of onset.

Germline V lookup: CDR1 MNHEY, CDR2 SVGEGT. With 6 bases removed from V and 2 bases from J, the gap between germline ends came to 14 bases. This CDR3 spans 16 amino acids. This chain joins TRBV6-2 or TRBV6-3 and TRBJ2-6; TRBD1 might be the D (5 bases). The TCR sequence derives from a man aged 40-49 years with Graves' ophthalmopathy. Sample: blood. CDR3 nucleotide sequence: TGTGCCAGCAGCTTAAGGGTAGGGGCTGGGGCCAACGTCCTGACTTTC. Its protein is CASSLRVGAGANVLTF.